The 5 T cell receptor beta chains below come from one sample, sequenced in a study of tissue T cells after allogeneic stem cell transplantation. Time point of the sample: mouse harvest day 14 after allogeneic transplant. Each mouse received 10^7 T-cell-depleted marrow cells plus 10^6 splenic CD5+ T cells by tail vein. TCRdb's table, derived via immunoSEQ multiplex PCR, lists solely in-frame clones and lacks some. The repertoire holds some 3,700 clones, with more than 40% as singletons. Material for sequencing was gut tissue. The source is a female BALB/c mouse given C57BL/6 T cells with graft-versus-host disease after an allogeneic hematopoietic cell transplant.

Regarding this clone: Mouse names are used for the genes. The CDR3 here is CASSKDWGGWDQYF. The CDR3 bases that were read are TGTGCCAGCAGTAAAGACTGGGGCGGCTGGGACCAGTAC. V and J are TRBV19 and TRBJ2-5; 8 positions agree with TRBD2. The observed sequence ends 1 residue before the CDR3 terminus, with the missing tail filled in from the germline J gene. In germline, CDR1 is FNHDT, CDR2 SITEND (reference sequence). The CDR3 sequence is 14 residues long. The V segment lost 3 bases and the J segment 11 bases; nucleotides outside the gene matches: 11.

For this clone: Gene names are mouse gene names. The sequence runs out 1 residue before the end of the CDR3; the remainder is reconstructed from the germline J gene. The rearrangement joins TRBV26 to TRBJ2-3; 7 nucleotides line up with TRBD1. The germline V gene has CDR1 KGHPV and CDR2 FQNQEV (reference sequence). J lost 0 bases, V lost 1 base, and 1 base had no gene match. CDR3 length: 15 amino acids. The CDR3 spells CASSLWDSSAETLYF. The sequenced CDR3 bases are TGTGCCAGCAGTCTGTGGGACAGTAGTGCAGAAACGCTGTAT.

This clone has more than one count but fewer than ten. Mouse germline and gene names are used. The sequence runs out 1 residue before the end of the CDR3; the remainder is reconstructed from the germline J gene. The rearrangement links TRBV5 to TRBJ1-6; D is unclear. Being an ORF, TRBJ1-6 has a function that is uncertain. CDR1 and CDR2 (germline): LGHNA, YNLKQL (reference sequence). The germline V and J ends were trimmed by 1 base and 7 bases, with 5 bases remaining between them. The CDR3 is made up of 13 amino acids. The CDR3 bases that were read are TGTGCCAGCAGCCAAGTGACGAATTCGCCCCTCTAC. Its protein product is CASSQVTNSPLY. The entire CDR3 protein reads CASSQVTNSPLYF.

A few counts support this clone. Gene names follow the mouse nomenclature. The read terminates 1 residue ahead of where the CDR3 ends, so the germline J gene completes it. The gene calls are TRBV19 and TRBJ2-2; 10 nucleotides agree with TRBD2. The CDR3 sequence is 15 residues long. The V and J ends lost 4 bases and 0 bases, in that order; junction bases with no gene match: 0. The germline gives CDR1 FNHDT, CDR2 SITEND (reference sequence). CDR3 bases read: TGTGCCAGCAGTGGACTGGGGGCAAACACCGGGCAGCTCTAC. It is translated as CASSGLGANTGQLY. The CDR3, in full, reads CASSGLGANTGQLYF. Using reference TRBV19 and TRBJ2-2 for the parts outside the CDR3, the full variable domain is GGIITQTPKFLIGQEGQKLTLKCQQNFNHDTMYWYRQDSGKGLRLIYYSITENDLQKGDLSEGYDASREKKSSFSLTVTSAQKNEMAVFLCASSGLGANTGQLYFGEGSKLTVL.

Concerning this clone: Any gene name here is a mouse gene name. The CDR3 is cut off 1 residue early in the read; its end comes from the germline J gene. This rearrangement joins TRBV15 to TRBJ1-1; D is unresolved. The CDR3 is made up of 12 amino acids. Germline loops: CDR1 SGHND, CDR2 FRSKSL. With 5 bases removed from V and 4 bases from J, the gap between germline ends came to 8 bases. The part of the CDR3 DNA that was read is TGTGCCAGCAGTGCCGGGAGCACAGAAGTCTTC. As protein: CASSAGSTEVF. The complete CDR3 reads CASSAGSTEVFF.